This T cell receptor (beta chain) derives from a study of T cell responses to AZD1222 COVID-19 vaccine. Study-level points and caveats: There were mostly white British donors and more females than males, and clonal diversity was possibly underestimated. Regions 160-218 and 743-854 dominated among vaccine-associated CD4 TCRs spanning spike. Sampled repertoires all dated from after the peak T cell response. AZD1222 recipients seropositive at baseline numbered only five to seven.

The table came from immunoSEQ multiplex PCR; TCRdb's copy has only in-frame clones and leaves some out. This sample has around 120,000 clones; approximately 90% occur once, and the top ten carry roughly 6.9%. From germline, CDR1 is SNHLY and CDR2 FYNNEI. This CDR3 region has 15 residues. V gave up 2 bases and J gave up 4 bases, with 14 bases separating them. Concerning this clone: Antigen: not known.

The sample here was peripheral blood, taken 28 days after the second AZD1222 dose. The source is an adult who received the AZD1222 COVID-19 vaccine. The chain recombines TRBV2 with TRBJ1-1; weak D call: TRBD1 (6 bases). Here the CDR3 DNA reads TGTGCCAGCAGTGAAAGGGGGAGGGGGAGCACTGAAGCTTTCTTT. It translates to CASSERGRGSTEAFF.